This is a list of T cell receptor beta chains from one sample in a study of T cells expressing NK-cell markers. Reanalyzing the 5' RACE reads, TCRdb keeps one entry per CDR3 protein, without DNA. The listing contains over 350,000 distinct CDR3 sequences. Sequenced sample: blood T cells: a sorted CD56 or NKG2C T cell subset, CD4+ or CD8+ T cells, or bulk PBMC T cells (not recorded which). The receptors were gathered from a woman aged 50 to 60 in good health. Each CDR3 is given with its conserved first and last residue.

v_gene: TRBV2; j_gene: TRBJ2-2; CDR3aa: CASSEGLYTGELFF
v_gene: TRBV10-2; j_gene: TRBJ1-1; CDR3aa: CASRGGLYTEAFF
v_gene: TRBV6-6; j_gene: TRBJ2-4; CDR3aa: CASSGGTKNIQYF
v_gene: TRBV12-3/TRBV12-4; j_gene: TRBJ1-1; CDR3aa: CASSLGQGTNTEAFF
v_gene: TRBV7-9; j_gene: TRBJ2-2; CDR3aa: CASSLRSVGGELFF
v_gene: TRBV5-1; j_gene: TRBJ1-2; CDR3aa: CASSFDRAGYTF
v_gene: TRBV24-1; j_gene: TRBJ2-1; CDR3aa: CATSDLMSGGQFF
v_gene: TRBV12-3/TRBV12-4; j_gene: TRBJ1-5; CDR3aa: CASSLGAGAQHF
v_gene: TRBV4-1; j_gene: TRBJ2-7; CDR3aa: CASSQYTGNYEQYF
v_gene: TRBV5-1; j_gene: TRBJ2-2; CDR3aa: CASRHNPKILNTGELFF
v_gene: TRBV27; j_gene: TRBJ2-1; CDR3aa: CASSFVGAYNEQFF
v_gene: TRBV7-6; j_gene: TRBJ2-3; CDR3aa: CASSKGLLNTDTQYF
v_gene: TRBV11-3; j_gene: TRBJ2-1; CDR3aa: CASSLTSGRDEQFF